These T cell receptor beta chains were read from a single sample in a study of vaccination and CD4 T cells after COVID-19. No antigen is known for these receptors. TCRdb redid the calling of the PCR reads with MiXCR, one entry per CDR3 protein. This sample carries 8,500 to 13,000 distinct CDR3 sequences, roughly 82% of them seen once, and the ten largest clones take approximately 20%. Sequencing was carried out using CD4+ T cells from blood, cultured in vitro. These receptors were obtained from a human donor who had recovered from COVID-19. Both conserved end residues are part of each CDR3. The order of the fields is V gene, D gene, clone size, J gene, CDR3 DNA, CDR3 protein. D genes are given only for firm matches. Only part of the rows carry a size: once, few, many, or a class if the clone is expanded.

>TRBV20-1|NA|NA|TRBJ2-1
TGCAGTGCTCCGCGAAGACTGGGCCGGCAGTTCTTC
CSAPRRLGRQFF
>TRBV20-1|TRBD1|NA|TRBJ1-5
TGCAGTGCTAGAGAGTGGACGACAGGGTGGGATCAGCCCCAGCATTTT
CSAREWTTGWDQPQHF
>TRBV19|NA|NA|TRBJ1-1
TGTGCCAGTAGTATAGGCCAGGGGCACACTGAAGCTTTCTTT
CASSIGQGHTEAFF
>TRBV6-2/TRBV6-3|NA|NA|TRBJ1-2
TGTGCCAGCACTACCTCTGGGGCAGTACTTCATGGCTACACCTTC
CASTTSGAVLHGYTF
>TRBV6-1|TRBD2|once|TRBJ2-2
TGTGCCAGCCGGACTAGCGGGAAGGCGGGGGAGCTGTTTTTT
CASRTSGKAGELFF
>TRBV28|TRBD2|NA|TRBJ2-1
TGTGCCAGCAGGGGGGCCACAGTGAGCGGGAGGGCCATTGGTGAGCAGTTCTTC
CASRGATVSGRAIGEQFF
>TRBV19|NA|NA|TRBJ1-6
TGTGCCACCAGGTATAGGGTCAATTCACCCCTCCACTTT
CATRYRVNSPLHF
>TRBV20-1|NA|NA|TRBJ1-1
TGCAGTGCTAGAGATGGGGCGATGAACACTGAAGCTTTCTTT
CSARDGAMNTEAFF
>TRBV20-1|NA|NA|TRBJ1-2
TGCAGTGCTAGAGCCGGGACGGTGTATGGCCACACCTTC
CSARAGTVYGHTF
>TRBV20-1|TRBD2|NA|TRBJ2-5
TGCAGTGCTAGATCGCCCGGGAGGGAGACCCAGTACTTC
CSARSPGRETQYF
>TRBV6-5|NA|NA|TRBJ1-2
TGTGCCAGCAGTTACTCAATAACCACGGGGTATGGCTACACCTTC
CASSYSITTGYGYTF
>TRBV20-1|NA|NA|TRBJ1-2
TGCAGTGCTAGAGGGCTAGATGGCTACACCTTC
CSARGLDGYTF
>TRBV20-1|NA|NA|TRBJ2-7
TGCAGTGCGGTCACTCCAAGGGGGGGGGTCTTCTACGAGCAGTACTTC
CSAVTPRGGVFYEQYF
>TRBV6-5|TRBD2|NA|TRBJ2-3
TGTGCCAGCAGTTTCCTAGCGGGCACAGATACGCAGTATTTT
CASSFLAGTDTQYF
>TRBV6-5|NA|few|TRBJ1-2
TGTGCCAGCAGTTACAGTTCGGGAGGGTATGGCTACACCTTC
CASSYSSGGYGYTF
>TRBV7-2|NA|NA|TRBJ2-7
TGCGCCAGCAGCCCCAGCGTCACGGGCGACGAGCAGTACTTC
CASSPSVTGDEQYF
>TRBV19|NA|NA|TRBJ1-2
TGTGCCAGTACCGTCATGTGGGGGGTAGTCGGTGATGGCTACACCTTC
CASTVMWGVVGDGYTF
>TRBV6-1|NA|once|TRBJ1-5
TGTGCCAGCAGTGCTGACAGGAGGGGCAATCAGCCCCAGCATTTT
CASSADRRGNQPQHF
>TRBV20-1|NA|few|TRBJ1-5
TGCAGTGCTCCTCCGGGCCACGTCAATCAGCCCCAGCATTTT
CSAPPGHVNQPQHF
>TRBV7-6|NA|NA|TRBJ2-5
TGTGCCAGCAGCCGTAACAGGGACGGTCCCCAAGAGACCCAGTACTTC
CASSRNRDGPQETQYF
>TRBV7-9|TRBD1|NA|TRBJ1-4
TGTGCCAGCAGCTCGGGACAGGGCAACGGAAAACTGTTTTTT
CASSSGQGNGKLFF
>TRBV7-2|NA|medium-sized|TRBJ1-6
TGTGCCAGCAGCTTATCTTCATGGGGGTATTCACCCCTCCACTTT
CASSLSSWGYSPLHF
>TRBV6-1|TRBD1|NA|TRBJ2-7
TGTGCCAGCAGTGAGAGACAGGGTTCCTACGAGCAGTACTTC
CASSERQGSYEQYF
>TRBV7-8|NA|few|TRBJ1-2
TGTGCCAGCAGCTTAGGGCAGGACTATGGCTACACCTTC
CASSLGQDYGYTF
>TRBV7-9|TRBD1|NA|TRBJ1-4
TGTGCCAGCAGCTTAGGGGCAGGGGGTAATGAAAAACTGTTTTTT
CASSLGAGGNEKLFF
>TRBV28|TRBD1|NA|TRBJ1-2
TGTGCCAGCAGTGCCACAGGGGATTGGGTCTATGGCTACACCTTC
CASSATGDWVYGYTF
>TRBV20-1|NA|NA|TRBJ1-1
TGCAGTGCTCTCACCCAATCTACCGGGAACACTGAAGCTTTCTTT
CSALTQSTGNTEAFF
>TRBV6-1|NA|NA|TRBJ2-1
TGTGCCAGCAGTGAATGGGGCAAGAGCTCCTACAATGAGCAGTTCTTC
CASSEWGKSSYNEQFF
>TRBV6-2/TRBV6-3|TRBD1|few|TRBJ1-5
TGTGCCAGCACCGCTTGGACAGGAAATCAGCCCCAGCATTTT
CASTAWTGNQPQHF
>TRBV11-3|NA|NA|TRBJ2-3
TGTGCCAGCAGCTTGGGCGGCGTGGCCAGGGGAAACACAGATACGCAGTATTTT
CASSLGGVARGNTDTQYF
>TRBV15|NA|once|TRBJ2-1
TGTGCCACCAGCCTGGTAGGGGGATGGCAGTTCTTC
CATSLVGGWQFF
>TRBV7-7|NA|NA|TRBJ1-5
TGTGCTAGCCCGGGAAGGGCCAGGGACGATAGCAATCAGCCCCAGCATTTT
CASPGRARDDSNQPQHF
>TRBV20-1|TRBD2|few|TRBJ2-7
TGCAGTGCGACCGGGACTAGCGGGAGTTCCGCCTACGAGCAGTACTTC
CSATGTSGSSAYEQYF
>TRBV20-1|NA|NA|TRBJ2-1
TGCAGTGCTAGGCCATCCAAATACCCCGAGCAGTTCTTC
CSARPSKYPEQFF
>TRBV20-1|TRBD2|few|TRBJ2-3
TGCAGTGCCCGGACTAGCGACTACACAGATACGCAGTATTTT
CSARTSDYTDTQYF
>TRBV27|TRBD1|NA|TRBJ1-1
TGTGCCAGCAATAGACAGGGGAACACTGAAGCTTTCTTT
CASNRQGNTEAFF
>TRBV7-2|NA|medium-sized|TRBJ2-7
TGTGCCAGCAGCTTAGGGGTGGGGGTCGGCTACGAGCAGTACTTC
CASSLGVGVGYEQYF
>TRBV20-1|TRBD1|NA|TRBJ1-1
TGCAGTGCGAGTACAGGGGGAGTAGTGAACACTGAAGCTTTCTTT
CSASTGGVVNTEAFF
>TRBV12-3/TRBV12-4|NA|NA|TRBJ1-5
TGTGCCAGCAGTTCATTTTATCAGCCCCAGCATTTT
CASSSFYQPQHF
>TRBV14|NA|NA|TRBJ2-5
TGTGCCAGCAGCCCATTCCCCGACTCGATGGAGACCCAGTACTTC
CASSPFPDSMETQYF
>TRBV27|TRBD2|once|TRBJ2-5
TGTGCCAGCAGGGGACTAGCGGTGGGGACCCAGTACTTC
CASRGLAVGTQYF
>TRBV28|TRBD1|NA|TRBJ1-2
TGTGCCAGCCAGAAGGGGGCCGTGGCCTACACCTTC
CASQKGAVAYTF
>TRBV28|TRBD2|NA|TRBJ2-1
TGTGCCAGCAGTTCCGCTATTCTAGCGGGAGCCTGGAATGAGCAGTTCTTC
CASSSAILAGAWNEQFF
>TRBV20-1|NA|NA|TRBJ2-6
TGCAGTGCTCCCAGCGGTAACCCCTCTGGGGCCAACGTCCTGACTTTC
CSAPSGNPSGANVLTF
>TRBV6-1|TRBD2|NA|TRBJ2-7
TGTGCCAGCAGTGCTCAACATATTAGCGGGGGCATGCCCTACGAGCAGTACTTC
CASSAQHISGGMPYEQYF
>TRBV11-2|NA|few|TRBJ1-2
TGTGCCAGCAGTCATCTTGGGGGACAAGACTATGGCTACACCTTC
CASSHLGGQDYGYTF
>TRBV11-1|TRBD1|NA|TRBJ2-2
TGTGCCAGCAGATTAAAGGACAGGATGGACACCGGGGAGCTGTTTTTT
CASRLKDRMDTGELFF
>TRBV19|NA|medium-sized|TRBJ1-1
TGTGCCAGTAGTATAAGGGGGGGTAGCACTGAAGCTTTCTTT
CASSIRGGSTEAFF
>TRBV6-1|NA|NA|TRBJ1-5
TGTGCCAGCAGCCCTCAGGGGCTCGATCAGCCCCAGCATTTT
CASSPQGLDQPQHF
>TRBV11-1|TRBD1|NA|TRBJ1-1
TGTGCCAGCAGCTTGGTGGACAGGATCAACACTGAAGCTTTCTTT
CASSLVDRINTEAFF
>TRBV7-2|NA|NA|TRBJ1-2
TGTGCCAGCAGCTTGGAGCTCCGAAGCTATGGCTACACCTTC
CASSLELRSYGYTF
>TRBV19|NA|NA|TRBJ2-6
TGTGCCAGTAGATCCGACAGCTCTGGGGCCAACGTCCTGACTTTC
CASRSDSSGANVLTF
>TRBV19|NA|NA|TRBJ2-7
TGTGCCAGTCCTCGTCCTAGGGACGCCTCCTACGAGCAGTACTTC
CASPRPRDASYEQYF
>TRBV20-1|TRBD2|NA|TRBJ2-4
TGCAGTGCTATCTCTAGCGGGAGGGCCGACATTCAGTACTTC
CSAISSGRADIQYF
>TRBV7-9|NA|NA|TRBJ2-7
TGTGCCAGCAGCTTAGCGGGAGTACTTTCCTACGAGCAGTACTTC
CASSLAGVLSYEQYF
>TRBV24-1|NA|NA|TRBJ2-3
TGTGCCACCAGTGGGCAGCTGGATACGCAGTATTTT
CATSGQLDTQYF
>TRBV24-1|TRBD2|NA|TRBJ2-3
TGTGCCACCACCCTCAGCGGGAGTGCAGATACGCAGTATTTT
CATTLSGSADTQYF